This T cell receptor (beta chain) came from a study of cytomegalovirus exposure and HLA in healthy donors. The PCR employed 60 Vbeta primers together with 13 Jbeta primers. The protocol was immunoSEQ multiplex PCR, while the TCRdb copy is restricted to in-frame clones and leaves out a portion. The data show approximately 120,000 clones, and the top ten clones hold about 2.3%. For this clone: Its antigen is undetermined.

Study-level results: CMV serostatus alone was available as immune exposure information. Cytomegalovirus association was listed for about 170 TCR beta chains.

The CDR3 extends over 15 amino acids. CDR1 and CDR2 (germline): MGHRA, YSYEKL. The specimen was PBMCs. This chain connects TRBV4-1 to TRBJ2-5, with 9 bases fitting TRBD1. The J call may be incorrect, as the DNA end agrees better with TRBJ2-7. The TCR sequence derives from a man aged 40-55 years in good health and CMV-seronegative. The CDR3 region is CASSQTRGQGYEQYF. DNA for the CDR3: TGCGCCAGCAGCCAGACCCGGGGACAGGGATACGAGCAGTACTTC.